The 12 T cell receptor beta chains reported below all come from one sample, sequenced in a study of blood T cell repertoires in COVID-19. Libraries were prepared by immunoSEQ multiplex PCR; TCRdb keeps only in-frame clonotypes and omits some of them. The sample lists approximately 13,000 clones; roughly 85% were seen once. The sequenced material came from peripheral blood. The receptors were gathered from a man in his forties with active or convalescent COVID-19.

The chain employs TRBV19 and TRBJ1-6; D not certain. The ends were cut back, 10 bases at V and 0 bases at J, with 10 bases in the middle. Germline assignment: CDR1 LNHDA and CDR2 SQIVND (reference sequence). The CDR3 runs to 14 residues. The CDR3 sequence is CATLGSSYNSPLHF. DNA for the CDR3: TGTGCCACCCTCGGGAGCTCCTATAATTCACCCCTCCACTTT.

The V call is TRBV7-2, the J call TRBJ1-4, with a tentative D call TRBD1 (5 bases). Looked up from germline, CDR1 is SGHTA and CDR2 is FQGNSA. CDR3 length: 15 amino acids. Trimming took off 6 bases at V and 0 bases at J, with 11 bases between the two ends. The CDR3 loop reads CASSSQGATNEKLFF. In DNA, the CDR3 is TGTGCCAGCAGTTCCCAGGGCGCAACTAATGAAAAACTGTTTTTT. The full variable domain, completed using reference TRBV7-2 and TRBJ1-4, is GAGVSQSPSNKVTEKGKDVELRCDPISGHTALYWYRQSLGQGLEFLIYFQGNSAPDKSGLPSDRFSAERTGGSVSTLTIQRTQQEDSAVYLCASSSQGATNEKLFFGSGTQLSVL.

The chain links TRBV2 to TRBJ1-2; unclear D gene. The CDR3 loop spans 14 amino acids. V was shortened by 2 bases and J by 7 bases, with 14 bases between the two germline ends. CDR1 SNHLY and CDR2 FYNNEI come from the germline V gene. The chain's CDR3 is CASSEWEGQSGYTF. CDR3 DNA: TGTGCCAGCAGTGAATGGGAGGGTCAAAGTGGCTACACCTTC.

The gene calls are TRBV9 and TRBJ1-3; TRBD1 matches at 8 bases. Germline CDR1 reads SGDLS; CDR2 reads YYNGEE. The CDR3 totals 16 residues. Trimming took 3 bases from V and 4 from J; bases not matched to a gene: 9. CDR3 sequence reads: CASSGRQGPRGNTIYF. The CDR3 DNA sequence: TGTGCCAGCAGCGGCCGACAGGGGCCGAGGGGAAACACCATATATTTT. The variable domain in full, completed from reference TRBV9 and TRBJ1-3, reads DSGVTQTPKHLITATGQRVTLRCSPRSGDLSVYWYQQSLDQGLQFLIQYYNGEERAKGNILERFSAQQFPDLHSELNLSSLELGDSALYFCASSGRQGPRGNTIYFGEGSWLTVV.

This sequence joins TRBV7-2 and TRBJ2-2; the match to TRBD1 covers 8 bases. The trim removed 4 bases at V and 7 bases at J, leaving 11 bases unmatched. Germline loops: CDR1 SGHTA, CDR2 FQGNSA. The CDR3 is made up of 16 amino acids. The DNA for the CDR3 is TGTGCCAGCAGCTCACAAGTGGACAGGGAACTCGGGGAGCTGTTTTTT. Its protein product is CASSSQVDRELGELFF.

This clone has just a few counts. The J gene is TRBJ1-2, the V gene TRBV19; TRBD1 aligns across 9 bases. The length of the CDR3 is 12 residues. Germline CDR1 reads LNHDA; CDR2 reads SQIVND (reference sequence). V lost 7 bases, J lost 8 bases, and 5 bases stayed unmatched. CDR3 nucleotide sequence: TGTGCCAGTAAGGGACAGGGTGGAGGCTACACCTTC. It codes for CASKGQGGGYTF.

The chain links TRBV7-9 to TRBJ2-7, with TRBD1 matching over 9 bases. The CDR3 runs to 14 residues. After removal of 8 bases from V and 2 bases from J, the junction contained 7 bases not matched to a gene. Germline lookup yields CDR1 SEHNR and CDR2 FQNEAQ (reference sequence). The CDR3 sequence: CASGGTGRAYEQYF. Here the CDR3 DNA reads TGTGCCAGCGGCGGGACAGGGAGGGCCTACGAGCAGTACTTC.

This chain uses TRBV15 with TRBJ2-5, with D possibly matching TRBD2 (7 bases). With 5 bases removed from V and 5 bases from J, the gap between germline ends came to 15 bases. Germline V gene data show CDR1 as LNHNV and CDR2 as YYDKDF (reference sequence). The CDR3 contains 14 residues. The CDR3 DNA sequence: TGTGCCACCAGCTTTCGGCGGGGGCCGGAGACCCAGTACTTC. Translation: CATSFRRGPETQYF.

Only one count was recorded for this clone. This CDR3 is CASSQDLADIATNEKLFF. Written as DNA, the CDR3 is TGTGCCAGCAGCCAAGATCTGGCAGATATTGCAACTAATGAAAAACTGTTTTTT. The J gene is TRBJ1-4, the V gene TRBV3-1 (or the pseudogene TRBV3-2), with unresolved D. The CDR3 sequence is 18 residues long. Germline V gives CDR1 LGHDT, CDR2 YNNKEL (reference sequence). The ends were cut back, 0 bases at V and 0 bases at J, with 14 bases in the middle.

The CDR3 DNA is TGTGCCAGTAGACCCGGGACAGGGTTCCAGCCCCAGCATTTT. Its translation: CASRPGTGFQPQHF. The rearrangement joins TRBV19 to TRBJ1-5; 9 positions agree with TRBD1. The germline V gene has CDR1 LNHDA and CDR2 SQIVND (reference sequence). This CDR3 is 14 amino acids long. With V trimmed by 6 bases and J by 7 bases, 7 bases remained unmatched.

The chain uses TRBV28 and TRBJ1-5; D gene uncertain. V lost 1 base and J 5 bases, leaving 6 bases between the germline ends. Germline-derived CDR1 and CDR2 are MDHEN and SYDVKM. The CDR3 spans 13 residues. The CDR3: CASSLYVDQPQHF. CDR3 in DNA: TGTGCCAGCAGTTTATATGTCGATCAGCCCCAGCATTTT. The entire variable domain, with the rest obtained from reference TRBV28 and TRBJ1-5, is as follows: DVKVTQSSRYLVKRTGEKVFLECVQDMDHENMFWYRQDPGLGLRLIYFSYDVKMKEKGDIPEGYSVSREKKERFSLILESASTNQTSMYLCASSLYVDQPQHFGDGTRLSIL.

The rearrangement links TRBV28 to TRBJ1-4; D gene unclear. The CDR3 extends over 14 amino acids. Per the germline V gene, CDR1 is MDHEN and CDR2 is SYDVKM. V lost 4 bases and J lost 5, with 11 bases in between. CDR3 residues: CASSSIRRNEKLFF. CDR3 coding DNA: TGTGCCAGCAGTTCGATCAGAAGAAATGAAAAACTGTTTTTT.